Listed below are T cell receptor beta chains from one sample, sequenced in a study of shared clonotypes between healthy human individuals. Clones were sequenced by immunoSEQ multiplex PCR, and TCRdb holds only the in-frame ones, with some missing. The sample has over 2 million clones; 95% are singletons. Sequencing was done on a sample of naive CD4+ T cells sorted from blood. The receptor source for this set is a man in his late teens or twenties in good health. Both conserved end residues are part of each CDR3. Each record gives: J gene, D gene, V gene, CDR3 protein. D genes are given only for firm matches.

J gene: TRBJ1-2; D gene: -; V gene: TRBV27; CDR3 protein: CASSGTIQGRNGYTF
J gene: TRBJ2-7; D gene: -; V gene: TRBV12-5; CDR3 protein: CASGLMQGTYEQYF
J gene: TRBJ1-4; D gene: -; V gene: TRBV2; CDR3 protein: CASSRQEKLFF
J gene: TRBJ1-5; D gene: -; V gene: TRBV2; CDR3 protein: CASMIEGKGNQPQHF
J gene: TRBJ1-6; D gene: -; V gene: TRBV21-1; CDR3 protein: CASSKAKQGNSPLHF
J gene: TRBJ2-5; D gene: -; V gene: TRBV7-9; CDR3 protein: CASSLLRGLQETQYF
J gene: TRBJ2-2; D gene: TRBD2; V gene: TRBV10-2; CDR3 protein: CASRRREQNTGELFF
J gene: TRBJ2-5; D gene: -; V gene: TRBV29-1; CDR3 protein: CSCRDTPQETQYF
J gene: TRBJ2-7; D gene: -; V gene: TRBV6-6; CDR3 protein: CASSYPGLTYEQYF
J gene: TRBJ2-7; D gene: TRBD1; V gene: TRBV4-3; CDR3 protein: CASSQEATGSSYEQYF
J gene: TRBJ1-1; D gene: -; V gene: TRBV28; CDR3 protein: CASRRTGVYTEAFF
J gene: TRBJ1-2; D gene: TRBD1; V gene: TRBV7-9; CDR3 protein: CASSLAGQGKSGYTF
J gene: TRBJ1-1; D gene: -; V gene: TRBV30; CDR3 protein: CAWGRGLNTEAFF
J gene: TRBJ2-5; D gene: -; V gene: TRBV5-4; CDR3 protein: CASSLAAGTQETQYF
J gene: TRBJ2-3; D gene: -; V gene: TRBV28; CDR3 protein: CASRKQGSTPSTDTQYF
J gene: TRBJ2-7; D gene: TRBD1; V gene: TRBV18; CDR3 protein: CASSPGTGRYYEQYF
J gene: TRBJ2-1; D gene: TRBD1; V gene: TRBV6-1; CDR3 protein: CASLKGTDHNEQFF
J gene: TRBJ1-4; D gene: TRBD1; V gene: TRBV4-1; CDR3 protein: CASSQGRGPTNEKLFF
J gene: TRBJ1-2; D gene: -; V gene: TRBV6-5; CDR3 protein: CASSYSGTVYGYTF
J gene: TRBJ2-1; D gene: TRBD2; V gene: TRBV7-8; CDR3 protein: CASSLRGSGSGWNEQFF
J gene: TRBJ1-2; D gene: -; V gene: TRBV7-9; CDR3 protein: CASSLAPNLPYGYTF
J gene: TRBJ1-2; D gene: -; V gene: TRBV28; CDR3 protein: CASSPGARYGYTF
J gene: TRBJ2-1; D gene: TRBD2; V gene: TRBV9; CDR3 protein: CASSVNGGTSVEQFF
J gene: TRBJ1-1; D gene: -; V gene: TRBV5-1; CDR3 protein: CASSLGMETEAFF
J gene: TRBJ1-1; D gene: -; V gene: TRBV2; CDR3 protein: CASSEIRDTEAFF
J gene: TRBJ2-3; D gene: -; V gene: TRBV2; CDR3 protein: CASTEDGAGTDTQYF
J gene: TRBJ2-1; D gene: TRBD1; V gene: TRBV6-1; CDR3 protein: CATSHEGAWGNEQFF
J gene: TRBJ1-6; D gene: -; V gene: TRBV2; CDR3 protein: CASSPDVAKRNSPLHF
J gene: TRBJ2-7; D gene: -; V gene: TRBV19; CDR3 protein: CASSIRHREHEQYF
J gene: TRBJ1-1; D gene: TRBD1; V gene: TRBV5-1; CDR3 protein: CASSAGTGENTEAFF
J gene: TRBJ2-3; D gene: -; V gene: TRBV30; CDR3 protein: CACSSSPLGTDTQYF
J gene: TRBJ2-7; D gene: -; V gene: TRBV19; CDR3 protein: CASWDGSMGEQYF
J gene: TRBJ2-5; D gene: -; V gene: TRBV7-9; CDR3 protein: CASSFTPQETQYF
J gene: TRBJ2-7; D gene: -; V gene: TRBV10-3; CDR3 protein: CAISDARESYHEQYF
J gene: TRBJ2-7; D gene: -; V gene: TRBV18; CDR3 protein: CASSPPVGNEQYF
J gene: TRBJ2-1; D gene: TRBD2; V gene: TRBV6-5; CDR3 protein: CASRPGGPLNEQFF
J gene: TRBJ1-2; D gene: -; V gene: TRBV6-5; CDR3 protein: CASSQGKGGYTF
J gene: TRBJ2-3; D gene: -; V gene: TRBV10-3; CDR3 protein: CAISDLGTKDGTDTQYF
J gene: TRBJ2-1; D gene: -; V gene: TRBV7-2; CDR3 protein: CASSLVNTMAPEQFF
J gene: TRBJ2-3; D gene: -; V gene: TRBV6-1; CDR3 protein: CASSFVSTDTQYF
J gene: TRBJ1-1; D gene: -; V gene: TRBV7-9; CDR3 protein: CASSFGMNTEAFF
J gene: TRBJ2-5; D gene: -; V gene: TRBV10-2; CDR3 protein: CASSLIAQLFYQETQYF
J gene: TRBJ1-5; D gene: -; V gene: TRBV6-5; CDR3 protein: CASSSTGNQPQHF
J gene: TRBJ1-4; D gene: -; V gene: TRBV5-5; CDR3 protein: CASSLAIREKLFF
J gene: TRBJ1-6; D gene: TRBD1; V gene: TRBV5-4; CDR3 protein: CASSARDRGTILHF
J gene: TRBJ2-2; D gene: -; V gene: TRBV5-1; CDR3 protein: CASSLDGASNTGELFF
J gene: TRBJ1-3; D gene: -; V gene: TRBV7-2; CDR3 protein: CASSLNGRAISSGNTIYF
J gene: TRBJ1-2; D gene: -; V gene: TRBV30; CDR3 protein: CAWSLGYGYTF
J gene: TRBJ2-2; D gene: -; V gene: TRBV4-1; CDR3 protein: CASSPRGSGESTGELFF
J gene: TRBJ1-1; D gene: TRBD1; V gene: TRBV2; CDR3 protein: CASRDRETNTEAFF
J gene: TRBJ1-1; D gene: -; V gene: TRBV18; CDR3 protein: CASSPGTQNTEAFF
J gene: TRBJ2-2; D gene: -; V gene: TRBV19; CDR3 protein: CASSGQFANTGELFF
J gene: TRBJ2-1; D gene: -; V gene: TRBV11-2; CDR3 protein: CASSSEPGGPAYNEQFF
J gene: TRBJ1-2; D gene: -; V gene: TRBV29-1; CDR3 protein: CSVGGVGYTF
J gene: TRBJ1-3; D gene: -; V gene: TRBV6-5; CDR3 protein: CASSLGRGPGNTIYF
J gene: TRBJ1-5; D gene: -; V gene: TRBV30; CDR3 protein: CAWSAGNQPQHF
J gene: TRBJ2-7; D gene: -; V gene: TRBV10-3; CDR3 protein: CAISPLGDEQYF
J gene: TRBJ2-2; D gene: TRBD2; V gene: TRBV30; CDR3 protein: CAWSKAGGFTGELFF